This T cell receptor beta chain was documented in a study of cytomegalovirus exposure and HLA in healthy donors. At the level of the study: Clustering assigned over 70% of the roughly 420 genotyped donors to the Caucasian-associated ancestry cluster. Study conclusions and caveats: Presence/absence results assume similar sequencing depth per donor, which may not hold. TRBV6-2, TRBV6-3 and other indistinguishable V segments were excluded. Most CMV-associated TCR beta chains were later found to appear HLA-restricted.

Germline V gene data show CDR1 as SGHRS and CDR2 as YFSETQ. The V gene lost 4 bases and the J gene lost 4 bases, with 15 bases spanning the gap. There are 14 residues in the CDR3. The PCR made use of 60 Vbeta and 13 Jbeta primers. Profiled with immunoSEQ multiplex PCR; TCRdb holds only in-frame clones, not every one. The sample consists of some 150,000 clones, 65% to 80% of them appearing once. As to this clone: Its antigen is currently unknown.

This TCR derives from a middle-aged man in good health and CMV-seronegative. The chain joins TRBV5-1 to TRBJ2-7, with a possible D match to TRBD1 (8 bases). The sample consisted of PBMCs. The CDR3 DNA reads as TGCGCCAGCAGCCCACAGGGGGGAGGGTACGAGCAGTACTTC. It encodes CASSPQGGGYEQYF. Together with reference TRBV5-1 and TRBJ2-7, the CDR3 gives the full variable domain: KAGVTQTPRYLIKTRGQQVTLSCSPISGHRSVSWYQQTPGQGLQFLFEYFSETQRNKGNFPGRFSGRQFSNSRSEMNVSTLELGDSALYLCASSPQGGGYEQYFGPGTRLTVT.